This TCR beta chain stems from a study of blood T cell repertoires in COVID-19. The wider study: The United States, Italy and Spain provided the acute and convalescent COVID-19 samples. Sample material is recorded as cDNA or gDNA derived from T cells, B-cell-depleted T cells, or PBMCs.

Original data processing: Amplification with reference gene primers provided the estimates of nucleated cell counts. The protocol was immunoSEQ multiplex PCR, while the TCRdb copy is restricted to in-frame clones and leaves out a portion. Clonal size and the V and J genes are those of that table, whereas D and trimming came from the DNA. The repertoire has about 160,000 clones, 60% to 85% of them found once; the top ten carry 8.1%. The sequenced sample was peripheral blood. This TCR was recovered from a man in his sixties with acute or convalescent COVID-19.

The DNA of the CDR3 is TGTGCCACCCAACAGGGGTACACCGGGGAGCTGTTTTTT. This translates into CATQQGYTGELFF. The chain recombines TRBV10-3 with TRBJ2-2; TRBD1 aligns across 7 bases. Germline V gene lookup returns CDR1 ENHRY and CDR2 SYGVKD. V lost 10 bases to trimming and J lost 3 bases; unmatched junction nucleotides: 5. The CDR3 sequence is 13 residues long.